This T cell receptor (beta chain) was found in a study of blood T cell repertoires in COVID-19. As for the study in general: The origin of the acute and convalescent COVID-19 samples was the United States, Italy and Spain. The cDNA or gDNA used as material had been derived from T cells, B-cell-depleted T cells, or PBMCs.

This CDR3 spans 11 amino acids. V lost 3 bases and J 4 bases, leaving 3 bases between the germline ends. Per the germline V gene, CDR1 is SEHNR and CDR2 is FQNEAQ (reference sequence). Remarks on this clone: The identical CDR3 is also encoded by other nucleotide sequences in the sample.

Per the study methods: Reference gene primer amplification in the assay estimated nucleated cell counts. This table comes from immunoSEQ multiplex PCR, and its TCRdb copy is limited to in-frame clones, with some not included. From that table come the V and J calls and clone size; the DNA was used to work out D and trimming. The sample shows approximately 300,000 clones, about four fifths of them seen only once. The chain links TRBV7-9 to TRBJ1-1; D unresolved. The source is a woman in her 50s with acute or convalescent COVID-19. The specimen sequenced was peripheral blood. The CDR3 nucleotides read TGTGCCAGCAGCTTCGGCACTGAAGCTTTCTTT. It encodes CASSFGTEAFF.